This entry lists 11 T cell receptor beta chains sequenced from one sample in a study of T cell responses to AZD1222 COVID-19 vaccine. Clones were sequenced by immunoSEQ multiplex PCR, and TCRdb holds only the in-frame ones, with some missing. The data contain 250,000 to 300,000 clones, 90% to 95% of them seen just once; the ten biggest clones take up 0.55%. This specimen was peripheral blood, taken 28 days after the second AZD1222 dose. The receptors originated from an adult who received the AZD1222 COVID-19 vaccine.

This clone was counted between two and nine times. The CDR3 here is CASSFDQGRTEAFF. Written as DNA, the CDR3 is TGTGCCAGCAGTTTTGACCAGGGGAGGACTGAAGCTTTCTTT. V is TRBV28 and J is TRBJ1-1; TRBD1 might be the D (6 bases). The length of the CDR3 is 14 residues. Deletions cut 3 bases from V and 5 bases from J, with 13 bases between. CDR1 is MDHEN and CDR2 is SYDVKM in the germline V gene.

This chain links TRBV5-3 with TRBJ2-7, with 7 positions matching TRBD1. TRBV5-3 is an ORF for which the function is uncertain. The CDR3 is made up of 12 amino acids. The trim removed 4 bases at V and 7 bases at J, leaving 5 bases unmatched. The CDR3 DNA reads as TGTGCCAGAAGCCAGGGGGAAGGGGAGCAGTACTTC. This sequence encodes CARSQGEGEQYF.

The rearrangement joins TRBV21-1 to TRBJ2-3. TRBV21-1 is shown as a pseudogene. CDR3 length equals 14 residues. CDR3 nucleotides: TGTGCCAGCAGCTACCGGGCCCGAGCAGATACGCAGTATTTT. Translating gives CASSYRARADTQYF.

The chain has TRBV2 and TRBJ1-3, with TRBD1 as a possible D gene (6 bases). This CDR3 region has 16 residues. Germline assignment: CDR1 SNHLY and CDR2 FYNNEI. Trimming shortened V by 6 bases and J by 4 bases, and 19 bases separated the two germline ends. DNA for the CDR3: TGTGCCAGCAGCGCCGAATCAGGGGTGAAAGGAAACACCATATATTTT. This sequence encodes CASSAESGVKGNTIYF.

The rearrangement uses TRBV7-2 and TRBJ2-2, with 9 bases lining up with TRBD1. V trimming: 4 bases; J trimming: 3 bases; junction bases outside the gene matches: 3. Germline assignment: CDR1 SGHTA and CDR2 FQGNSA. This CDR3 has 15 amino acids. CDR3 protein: CASSYGTGYTGELFF. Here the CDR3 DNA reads TGTGCCAGCAGCTACGGGACAGGGTACACCGGGGAGCTGTTTTTT.

In nucleotides, the CDR3 is TGTGCCAGCATGGCAGGTCAAGACATTCAGTACTTC. It codes for CASMAGQDIQYF. The J gene is TRBJ2-4, the V gene TRBV6-6; D uncertain. The CDR3 is made up of 12 amino acids. Trimming shortened V by 7 bases and J by 8 bases, and 12 bases separated the two germline ends. The V gene's germline CDR1 is MNHNY and CDR2 SVGAGI (reference sequence).

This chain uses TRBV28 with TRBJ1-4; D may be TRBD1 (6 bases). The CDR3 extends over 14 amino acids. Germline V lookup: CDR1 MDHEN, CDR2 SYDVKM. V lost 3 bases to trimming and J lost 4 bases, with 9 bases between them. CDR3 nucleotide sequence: TGTGCCAGCAGTTTTCAGGGGAATAATGAAAAACTGTTTTTT. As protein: CASSFQGNNEKLFF.

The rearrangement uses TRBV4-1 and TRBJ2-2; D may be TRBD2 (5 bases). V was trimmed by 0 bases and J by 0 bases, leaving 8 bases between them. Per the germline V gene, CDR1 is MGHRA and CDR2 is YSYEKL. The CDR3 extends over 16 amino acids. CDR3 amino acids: CASSQDWETNTGELFF. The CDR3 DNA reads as TGCGCCAGCAGCCAAGATTGGGAGACGAACACCGGGGAGCTGTTTTTT.

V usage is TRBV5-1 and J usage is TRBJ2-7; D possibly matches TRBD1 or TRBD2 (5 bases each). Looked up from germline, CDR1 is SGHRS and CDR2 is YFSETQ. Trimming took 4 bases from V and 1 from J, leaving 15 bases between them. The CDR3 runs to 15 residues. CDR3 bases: TGCGCCAGCAGCCCCTCGGGGCTAACTTCCTACGAGCAGTACTTC. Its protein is CASSPSGLTSYEQYF. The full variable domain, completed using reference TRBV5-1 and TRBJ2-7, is KAGVTQTPRYLIKTRGQQVTLSCSPISGHRSVSWYQQTPGQGLQFLFEYFSETQRNKGNFPGRFSGRQFSNSRSEMNVSTLELGDSALYLCASSPSGLTSYEQYFGPGTRLTVT.

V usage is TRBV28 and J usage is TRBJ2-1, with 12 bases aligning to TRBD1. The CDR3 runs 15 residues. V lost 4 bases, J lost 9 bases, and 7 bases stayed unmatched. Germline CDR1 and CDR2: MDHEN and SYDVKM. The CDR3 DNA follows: TGTGCCAGCAGTTCGCCGGGACAGGGGGCTGGTGAGCAGTTCTTC. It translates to CASSSPGQGAGEQFF. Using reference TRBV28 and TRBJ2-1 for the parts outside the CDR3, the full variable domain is DVKVTQSSRYLVKRTGEKVFLECVQDMDHENMFWYRQDPGLGLRLIYFSYDVKMKEKGDIPEGYSVSREKKERFSLILESASTNQTSMYLCASSSPGQGAGEQFFGPGTRLTVL.

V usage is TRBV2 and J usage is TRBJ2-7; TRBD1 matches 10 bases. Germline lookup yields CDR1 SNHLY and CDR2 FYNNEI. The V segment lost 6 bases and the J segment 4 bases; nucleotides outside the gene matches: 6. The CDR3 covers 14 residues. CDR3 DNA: TGTGCCAGCAGCCTCGGGACAGGGGTGTACGAGCAGTACTTC. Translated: CASSLGTGVYEQYF.